This T cell receptor (beta chain) was sequenced in a study of shared clonotypes between healthy human individuals. The assay was immunoSEQ multiplex PCR, and TCRdb's table has in-frame clones only and misses some. Of 1.5 million to 2.5 million clones listed, about 95% were seen once; the top ten hold around 1.2%. The V gene's germline CDR1 is MDHEN and CDR2 SYDVKM. There are 15 residues in the CDR3. V dropped 6 bases and J dropped 1 base, with 13 bases sitting between them. As defined, naive CD8 cells were CD45RO-negative and positively selected for CCR7, with terminally differentiated effector memory CD45RA+ cells excluded.

This TCR derives from a man aged 18 to 35 in good health. V usage is TRBV28 and J usage is TRBJ2-1; D uncertain. The sequenced sample consisted of naive CD8+ T cells sorted from blood. In nucleotides, the CDR3 is TGTGCCAGCAGCCTTCGGAGCCGTTCCTACAATGAGCAGTTCTTC. Its translation is CASSLRSRSYNEQFF. The full variable domain, rest sourced from reference TRBV28 and TRBJ2-1, is DVKVTQSSRYLVKRTGEKVFLECVQDMDHENMFWYRQDPGLGLRLIYFSYDVKMKEKGDIPEGYSVSREKKERFSLILESASTNQTSMYLCASSLRSRSYNEQFFGPGTRLTVL.